These T cell receptor beta chains were read from a single sample in a study of blood T cell repertoires in COVID-19. The table came from immunoSEQ multiplex PCR; TCRdb's copy has only in-frame clones and leaves some out. The top ten hold around 13% of the sample, which has about 270,000 clones, about 86% seen once. Sequences were obtained from peripheral blood. These receptors were collected from a woman aged 70-85 years with COVID-19, enrolled during active disease. The CDR3 runs from the conserved cysteine through the conserved F or W. Fields, in order: D gene, J gene, clone size, V gene, CDR3 DNA, CDR3 protein. D genes are given only for firm matches. Clone size is given for some rows only: seen once, a few or many times, or a class if the clone is expanded.

d_gene: TRBD1
j_gene: TRBJ1-1
abundance: .
v_gene: TRBV9
CDR3nt: TGTGCCAGCAGCCTAGGGGGCGTTTTGGAGAACACTGAAGCTTTCTTT
CDR3aa: CASSLGGVLENTEAFF

d_gene: TRBD1
j_gene: TRBJ2-3
abundance: .
v_gene: TRBV5-8
CDR3nt: TGTGCCAGCAGCGTAGACAGGGGAAAATTCACAGATACGCAGTATTTT
CDR3aa: CASSVDRGKFTDTQYF

d_gene: .
j_gene: TRBJ2-1
abundance: .
v_gene: TRBV24-1
CDR3nt: TGTGCCACCAGTGATCTAGATGCTGAGCAGTTCTTC
CDR3aa: CATSDLDAEQFF

d_gene: .
j_gene: TRBJ2-2
abundance: .
v_gene: TRBV19
CDR3nt: TGTGCCAGTAGTTCGCAGGGGTTGAACACCGGGGAGCTGTTTTTT
CDR3aa: CASSSQGLNTGELFF

d_gene: TRBD1
j_gene: TRBJ1-1
abundance: .
v_gene: TRBV7-2
CDR3nt: TGTGCCAGCAGCCTCCAGGGGGCTCGCACTGAAGCTTTCTTT
CDR3aa: CASSLQGARTEAFF

d_gene: .
j_gene: TRBJ2-3
abundance: once
v_gene: TRBV6-5
CDR3nt: TGTGCCACGCTCCGCGGCTCCCTTAGCACAGATACGCAGTATTTT
CDR3aa: CATLRGSLSTDTQYF

d_gene: .
j_gene: TRBJ1-1
abundance: .
v_gene: TRBV28
CDR3nt: TGTGCCAGCAGTTTCGCGGGCTTGAACACTGAAGCTTTCTTT
CDR3aa: CASSFAGLNTEAFF

d_gene: TRBD1
j_gene: TRBJ1-2
abundance: .
v_gene: TRBV4-2
CDR3nt: TGTGCCAGCAGTCCCGACAGGGAGAATGGCTACACCTTC
CDR3aa: CASSPDRENGYTF

d_gene: .
j_gene: TRBJ1-1
abundance: .
v_gene: TRBV3-1/TRBV3-2
CDR3nt: TGTGCCAGCAGCCAACGACAGAACACTGAAGCTTTCTTT
CDR3aa: CASSQRQNTEAFF

d_gene: .
j_gene: TRBJ2-2
abundance: .
v_gene: TRBV28
CDR3nt: TGTGCCAGCAGTTTCCCCCCTGGGCGGGTTTTAACCGGGGAGCTGTTTTTT
CDR3aa: CASSFPPGRVLTGELFF

d_gene: .
j_gene: TRBJ1-1
abundance: few
v_gene: TRBV5-4
CDR3nt: TGTGCCAGCAGCTTGGACAGGGCCACTGAAGCTTTCTTT
CDR3aa: CASSLDRATEAFF

d_gene: .
j_gene: TRBJ1-2
abundance: .
v_gene: TRBV5-8
CDR3nt: TGTGCCAGCAGCTTGAAGGGGCTCAACTATGGCTACACCTTC
CDR3aa: CASSLKGLNYGYTF

d_gene: .
j_gene: TRBJ1-1
abundance: .
v_gene: TRBV4-1
CDR3nt: TGCGCCAGCAGCCAAGGTCTGGGGGGTGGTTCCACTGAAGCTTTCTTT
CDR3aa: CASSQGLGGGSTEAFF

d_gene: .
j_gene: TRBJ2-3
abundance: .
v_gene: TRBV19
CDR3nt: TGTGCCAGTAACACCCTAACTACAACAGATACGCAGTATTTT
CDR3aa: CASNTLTTTDTQYF

d_gene: .
j_gene: TRBJ1-1
abundance: once
v_gene: TRBV2
CDR3nt: TGTGCCAGGTCAAGGGGGGAAGCTTTCTTT
CDR3aa: CARSRGEAFF

d_gene: TRBD1
j_gene: TRBJ1-6
abundance: .
v_gene: TRBV10-1
CDR3nt: TGCGCCAGCAGCCCGGGACAGGAGGCCCCCCTCCACTTT
CDR3aa: CASSPGQEAPLHF

d_gene: .
j_gene: TRBJ1-6
abundance: .
v_gene: TRBV11-2
CDR3nt: TGTGCCAGCAGCTTAGACCAGGGTAATTCACCCCTCCACTTT
CDR3aa: CASSLDQGNSPLHF

d_gene: TRBD1
j_gene: TRBJ2-5
abundance: .
v_gene: TRBV11-3
CDR3nt: TGTGCCAGCAGCTTATTCTCAGGGGGAACGGAGACCCAGTACTTC
CDR3aa: CASSLFSGGTETQYF

d_gene: TRBD1
j_gene: TRBJ1-2
abundance: .
v_gene: TRBV7-2
CDR3nt: TGTGCCAGCAGCTTAGAACAGGGGTACGGCTACACCTTC
CDR3aa: CASSLEQGYGYTF

d_gene: .
j_gene: TRBJ1-6
abundance: .
v_gene: TRBV6-5
CDR3nt: TGTGCCAGCAGTTACGGCGCGCTCGGGGCACCCCTCCACTTT
CDR3aa: CASSYGALGAPLHF

d_gene: .
j_gene: TRBJ1-6
abundance: few
v_gene: TRBV6-6
CDR3nt: TGTGCCAGCAGTTACTCGTTGACAGGCGATTCACCCCTCCACTTT
CDR3aa: CASSYSLTGDSPLHF

d_gene: TRBD2
j_gene: TRBJ2-7
abundance: .
v_gene: TRBV9
CDR3nt: TGTGCCAGCAGCGTATCCATAGGGACTAGCGGGTCCTACGAGCAGTACTTC
CDR3aa: CASSVSIGTSGSYEQYF

d_gene: .
j_gene: TRBJ2-3
abundance: .
v_gene: TRBV9
CDR3nt: TGTGCCAGCAGCGTTCAGACGGGGGGCCCCGATACGCAGTATTTT
CDR3aa: CASSVQTGGPDTQYF

d_gene: TRBD2
j_gene: TRBJ2-1
abundance: .
v_gene: TRBV5-1
CDR3nt: TGCGCCAGCAGCTTGGACCTAGCGGGGGGAAATGAGCAGTTCTTC
CDR3aa: CASSLDLAGGNEQFF

d_gene: TRBD2
j_gene: TRBJ2-5
abundance: .
v_gene: TRBV5-6
CDR3nt: TGTGCCAGCAGCTTGGAGAAGGGACTAGCCCTCGGAGAGACCCAGTACTTC
CDR3aa: CASSLEKGLALGETQYF

d_gene: TRBD1
j_gene: TRBJ2-7
abundance: .
v_gene: TRBV5-6
CDR3nt: TGTGCCAGCAGCTTTGGGACAGGGGGCGACGAGCAGTACTTC
CDR3aa: CASSFGTGGDEQYF

d_gene: TRBD2
j_gene: TRBJ2-1
abundance: .
v_gene: TRBV19
CDR3nt: TGTGCCAGTAGTATATCTAGCGGGGGTGGTGAGCAGTTCTTC
CDR3aa: CASSISSGGGEQFF

d_gene: TRBD1
j_gene: TRBJ2-7
abundance: .
v_gene: TRBV3-1/TRBV3-2
CDR3nt: TGTGCCAGCAGCCATACGGGACAGGGGTTTGTTGGCGAGCAGTACTTC
CDR3aa: CASSHTGQGFVGEQYF

d_gene: .
j_gene: TRBJ2-3
abundance: .
v_gene: TRBV29-1
CDR3nt: TGCAGCGTCCTACTTGGGAGACTGACAGATACGCAGTATTTT
CDR3aa: CSVLLGRLTDTQYF

d_gene: TRBD2
j_gene: TRBJ2-7
abundance: .
v_gene: TRBV7-9
CDR3nt: TGTGCCAGCAGCCCCACTAGCGGGGAAAGGTACTACGAGCAGTACTTC
CDR3aa: CASSPTSGERYYEQYF

d_gene: .
j_gene: TRBJ1-5
abundance: few
v_gene: TRBV6-4
CDR3nt: TGTGCCAGCAGTTACCGGGGGGCAGGCAATCAGCCCCAGCATTTT
CDR3aa: CASSYRGAGNQPQHF

d_gene: .
j_gene: TRBJ1-1
abundance: .
v_gene: TRBV5-4
CDR3nt: TGTGCCAGCAGCTTGGCGGGGGTCCCTGAAGCTTTCTTT
CDR3aa: CASSLAGVPEAFF

d_gene: .
j_gene: TRBJ1-5
abundance: .
v_gene: TRBV5-1
CDR3nt: TGCGCCAGCAGCTTGTCGGGGGGGCTTAATCAGCCCCAGCATTTT
CDR3aa: CASSLSGGLNQPQHF

d_gene: .
j_gene: TRBJ2-5
abundance: .
v_gene: TRBV18
CDR3nt: TGTGCCAGCTCACCGGACAACCAAGAGACCCAGTACTTC
CDR3aa: CASSPDNQETQYF

d_gene: .
j_gene: TRBJ1-1
abundance: .
v_gene: TRBV24-1
CDR3nt: TGTGCCACCAGTGATTTGTGGGGGGGAGCTTTCTTT
CDR3aa: CATSDLWGGAFF

d_gene: TRBD1
j_gene: TRBJ1-5
abundance: .
v_gene: TRBV6-5
CDR3nt: TGTGCCAGCAGCCCGACAGGGGCTCAGCCCCAGCATTTT
CDR3aa: CASSPTGAQPQHF

d_gene: .
j_gene: TRBJ1-1
abundance: .
v_gene: TRBV6-5
CDR3nt: TGTGCCAGCAGTTACTTGGCAGGGATGAACACTGAAGCTTTCTTT
CDR3aa: CASSYLAGMNTEAFF

d_gene: .
j_gene: TRBJ1-3
abundance: .
v_gene: TRBV4-2
CDR3nt: TGTGCCAGCAGCCAAGCCCGGACTTCTGGAAACACCATATATTTT
CDR3aa: CASSQARTSGNTIYF

d_gene: .
j_gene: TRBJ1-1
abundance: .
v_gene: TRBV29-1
CDR3nt: TGCAGCGTGAGGGACACTGAAGCTTTCTTT
CDR3aa: CSVRDTEAFF

d_gene: .
j_gene: TRBJ1-2
abundance: .
v_gene: TRBV9
CDR3nt: TGTGCCAGCAGCGCCCAAGTTACGGTAAACTATGGCTACACCTTC
CDR3aa: CASSAQVTVNYGYTF

d_gene: .
j_gene: TRBJ2-7
abundance: .
v_gene: TRBV3-1/TRBV3-2
CDR3nt: TGTGCCAGCAGCCAAGCGGGGGGCGAGTACGAGCAGTACTTC
CDR3aa: CASSQAGGEYEQYF

d_gene: .
j_gene: TRBJ2-7
abundance: .
v_gene: TRBV19
CDR3nt: TGTGCCAGTAGTCCAGGCGGCAGGACAACCTACGAGCAGTACTTC
CDR3aa: CASSPGGRTTYEQYF

d_gene: .
j_gene: TRBJ2-1
abundance: once
v_gene: TRBV5-1
CDR3nt: TGCGCCAGCAGCTTGGGTGGTTCGGGGGTAGTCGGGAATGAGCAGTTCTTC
CDR3aa: CASSLGGSGVVGNEQFF

d_gene: .
j_gene: TRBJ2-5
abundance: .
v_gene: TRBV19
CDR3nt: TGTGCCAGTACCCCTGGCGGGGAGACCCAGTACTTC
CDR3aa: CASTPGGETQYF

d_gene: .
j_gene: TRBJ1-2
abundance: once
v_gene: TRBV5-1
CDR3nt: TGCGCCAGCAGCTGGGACCCAGGGGTAAACTATGGCTACACCTTC
CDR3aa: CASSWDPGVNYGYTF

d_gene: TRBD2
j_gene: TRBJ2-1
abundance: .
v_gene: TRBV5-4
CDR3nt: TGTGCCAGCAGCTCGGGAGGGGGTATCCTCTACAATGAGCAGTTCTTC
CDR3aa: CASSSGGGILYNEQFF

d_gene: .
j_gene: TRBJ1-4
abundance: .
v_gene: TRBV28
CDR3nt: TGTGCCAGCAGTTTGGATCAGGGAAGTAATGAAAAACTGTTTTTT
CDR3aa: CASSLDQGSNEKLFF

d_gene: .
j_gene: TRBJ1-1
abundance: once
v_gene: TRBV21-1
CDR3nt: TGTGCCAGCAGCAAAGCCGGACAGGGAGAGGCTTTCTTT
CDR3aa: CASSKAGQGEAFF

d_gene: .
j_gene: TRBJ1-4
abundance: .
v_gene: TRBV5-8
CDR3nt: TGTGCCAGCAGCTTGGGTAGACTGTGGAGTAATGAAAAACTGTTTTTT
CDR3aa: CASSLGRLWSNEKLFF

d_gene: TRBD2
j_gene: TRBJ2-1
abundance: .
v_gene: TRBV2
CDR3nt: TGTGCCAGCGCTCAGACTAGCAGCGTATTCAATGAGCAGTTCTTC
CDR3aa: CASAQTSSVFNEQFF

d_gene: TRBD2
j_gene: TRBJ2-1
abundance: .
v_gene: TRBV30
CDR3nt: TGTGCCTCTACTAGCGGGGGGTGGAATGAGCAGTTCTTC
CDR3aa: CASTSGGWNEQFF

d_gene: TRBD1
j_gene: TRBJ2-5
abundance: .
v_gene: TRBV28
CDR3nt: TGTGCCAGCAGTGGGGGCAGGGGGCTTGAGACCCAGTACTTC
CDR3aa: CASSGGRGLETQYF

d_gene: .
j_gene: TRBJ2-6
abundance: .
v_gene: TRBV3-1/TRBV3-2
CDR3nt: TGTGCCAGCCGGGCAGGGTCCCCCTCTGGGGCCAACGTCCTGACTTTC
CDR3aa: CASRAGSPSGANVLTF